Below are 14 T cell receptor beta chains sequenced from a single sample in a study of PD-1 blockade in classical Hodgkin lymphoma. Only in-frame clones appear in the TCRdb table, and some are missing; sequencing was by immunoSEQ multiplex PCR. The table has approximately 89,000 clones, approximately 80% seen once. Brentuximab vedotin exposure varied among the patients, all of whom had relapsed after autologous stem cell transplantation. The sequences come from peripheral blood mononuclear cells (PBMCs), collected at baseline. These receptors came from a human donor with classical Hodgkin lymphoma.

The V and J genes are TRBV19 and TRBJ1-5; possible D gene TRBD1, 5 bases. The V and J ends lost 8 bases and 2 bases respectively, with 22 bases between them. Germline values: CDR1 LNHDA, CDR2 SQIVND (reference sequence). This CDR3 has 17 residues. The CDR3 region has the DNA TGTGCCAGTCGTCCCCTGGGGGTAGGAACTGGCAATCAGCCCCAGCATTTT. Its translation is CASRPLGVGTGNQPQHF.

This clone was seen a handful of times. The gene calls are TRBV5-5 and TRBJ2-5, with 10 nucleotides matching TRBD2. CDR1 and CDR2 from the germline V gene are SGHKS and YYEKEE (reference sequence). V gave up 0 bases and J gave up 2 bases; unmatched junction bases: 10. The CDR3 length is 18 residues. CDR3 sequence: CASSLGLLAGIPQETQYF. The CDR3 DNA is TGTGCCAGCAGCTTGGGCTTACTAGCGGGAATACCGCAAGAGACCCAGTACTTC.

The gene calls are TRBV7-3 and TRBJ2-1; 10 nucleotides agree with TRBD2. J was trimmed by 15 bases and V by 0 bases; bases with no gene match: 11. The CDR3 is 15 residues long. Germline loops: CDR1 SGHTA, CDR2 FQGTGA. The CDR3 spells CASSLTLASGSSVFF. In nucleotides, the CDR3 is TGTGCCAGCAGCTTAACTCTGGCTAGCGGGAGTTCGGTGTTCTTC. Looking up the rest from reference TRBV7-3 and TRBJ2-1 gives the full variable domain: GAGVSQTPSNKVTEKGKYVELRCDPISGHTALYWYRQSLGQGPEFLIYFQGTGAADDSGLPNDRFFAVRPEGSVSTLKIQRTERGDSAVYLCASSLTLASGSSVFFGPGTRLTVL.

The V gene is TRBV30, the J gene TRBJ1-4; 11 nucleotides align to TRBD1. Germline V gene lookup returns CDR1 GTSNPN and CDR2 SVGIG (reference sequence). The CDR3 loop spans 13 amino acids. After removal of 3 bases from V and 8 bases from J, the junction contained 2 bases not matched to a gene. The CDR3: CAWRGTGGEKLFF. CDR3 in DNA: TGTGCCTGGAGAGGGACAGGGGGAGAAAAACTGTTTTTT.

The chain carries TRBV11-2 and TRBJ2-7; maybe TRBD2 (6 bases). Germline assignment: CDR1 SGHAT and CDR2 FQNNGV. Trimming shortened V by 3 bases and J by 2 bases, and 14 bases separated the two germline ends. This CDR3 spans 15 amino acids. CDR3 region: CASSFSRGATYEQYF. In nucleotides, the CDR3 is TGTGCCAGCAGCTTCAGTCGCGGGGCCACCTACGAGCAGTACTTC. The full variable domain, completed using reference TRBV11-2 and TRBJ2-7, is EAGVAQSPRYKIIEKRQSVAFWCNPISGHATLYWYQQILGQGPKLLIQFQNNGVVDDSQLPKDRFSAERLKGVDSTLKIQPAKLEDSAVYLCASSFSRGATYEQYFGPGTRLTVT.

The chain employs TRBV5-6 and TRBJ1-3; tentative D call: TRBD1 (6 bases). The CDR3 has 16 amino acids. Per germline, CDR1 SGHDT and CDR2 YYEEEE. V lost 6 bases, J lost 4 bases, and 20 bases lay in between. The CDR3 nucleotides read TGTGCCAGCACCAAATGGGGGGCTACTTTCGGAAACACCATATATTTT. Translating it yields CASTKWGATFGNTIYF.

This clone has a count of ten or more. The rearrangement uses TRBV6-6 and TRBJ1-5; D is unclear. The CDR3 extends over 13 amino acids. Germline V gene lookup returns CDR1 MNHNY and CDR2 SVGAGI (reference sequence). V was clipped by 10 bases and J by 0 bases, with 10 bases between them. The DNA of the CDR3 is TGTGCCATTGCGGAGTATAGCAATCAGCCCCAGCATTTT. Its translation: CAIAEYSNQPQHF.

The genes are TRBV7-3 and TRBJ2-1, with TRBD2 matching over 7 bases. This CDR3 region has 15 residues. V was clipped by 5 bases and J by 2 bases; unmatched bases: 6. CDR1 and CDR2 from the germline V gene are SGHTA and FQGTGA. CDR3 sequence: CASSLTSRPYNEQFF. In DNA, the CDR3 is TGTGCCAGCAGCCTGACTAGCAGACCCTACAATGAGCAGTTCTTC.

Here the CDR3 reads CASSLTGDHEQYF. In DNA form, the CDR3 reads TGCGCCAGCAGTCTGACAGGGGACCACGAGCAGTACTTC. The J gene is TRBJ2-7, the V gene TRBV10-2; 8 bases line up with TRBD1. Unmatched junction bases numbered 5, after V lost 5 bases and J lost 5 bases. Germline V gives CDR1 WSHSY, CDR2 SAAADI. This CDR3 is built from 13 residues.

The V and J genes are TRBV19 and TRBJ2-2; unclear D gene. With 3 bases removed from V and 4 bases from J, the gap between germline ends came to 9 bases. CDR1 and CDR2 from the germline V gene are LNHDA and SQIVND (reference sequence). The CDR3 length is 14 residues. The CDR3 protein is CASSMAPSTGELFF. The CDR3 region has the DNA TGTGCCAGTAGTATGGCTCCTAGCACCGGGGAGCTGTTTTTT.

The chain employs TRBV10-3 and TRBJ2-2, with 8 nucleotides matching TRBD2. CDR1 ENHRY and CDR2 SYGVKD come from the germline V gene. The length of the CDR3 is 14 residues. Germline trimming cut 7 bases from V and 6 bases from J; bases unmatched to any gene: 7. CDR3: CAIKTLAGPGELFF. The CDR3 region has the DNA TGTGCCATCAAAACCCTAGCGGGCCCCGGGGAGCTGTTTTTT.

The J gene is TRBJ2-7, the V gene TRBV5-1; 14 bases are shared with TRBD2. The CDR3 length is 14 residues. Germline assignment: CDR1 SGHRS and CDR2 YFSETQ. J was trimmed by 6 bases and V by 4 bases; bases with no gene match: 3. The DNA of the CDR3 is TGCGCCAGCAGCGAAGGGACTAGCGGGAGCGAGCAGTACTTC. Its protein product is CASSEGTSGSEQYF.

The CDR3 reads CASSLDIAGVAHEQYF. CDR3 DNA: TGTGCCAGCAGCTTGGACATAGCGGGAGTGGCTCACGAGCAGTACTTC. The chain links TRBV5-4 to TRBJ2-7; 9 bases fit TRBD2. The CDR3 totals 16 residues. The V segment lost 0 bases and the J segment 5 bases; nucleotides outside the gene matches: 9. Germline values: CDR1 SGHNT, CDR2 YYREEE (reference sequence).

The chain carries TRBV27 and TRBJ2-7; tentative D call: TRBD2 (6 bases). V was pared by 5 bases and J by 3 bases, with 14 bases between. The germline V gene has CDR1 MNHEY and CDR2 SMNVEV (reference sequence). This CDR3 has 14 residues. The DNA of the CDR3 is TGTGCCAGCAGTGGTCCGGGGGTTCTCTACGAGCAGTACTTC. Its translation is CASSGPGVLYEQYF.